This paragraph covers one T cell receptor (beta chain) sequence. The antigen remains unidentified. The data belong to a study of T-cell reconstitution after alpha-beta-depleted transplantation in children. Trimming took off 1 base at V and 8 bases at J, with 19 bases between the two ends. CDR3 length: 16 residues. Germline-derived CDR1 and CDR2 are SGHRS and YFSETQ. Molecular barcoding with unique molecular identifiers was used for the TCRbeta library. TCRdb reprocessed the PCR reads with MiXCR, giving one entry per CDR3 protein. The data show about a million distinct CDR3 sequences, 25% to 30% seen once. Study-wide points: It was surviving recipient T cells and thymic progenitors that gave some patients high TCRbeta diversity at day 60. Several hundred graft clones that had expanded were reportedly the source of alpha-beta T cells about two months after transplant. Diversity and T-cell counts at one year after transplant derived mostly from new T cells.

This receptor was identified in a boy in the first two years of life who had a stem cell transplant for SCID, so the T cells may come from the graft donor. The gene calls are TRBV5-1 and TRBJ2-4; tentatively, D is TRBD2 (5 bases). The input for sequencing was PBMCs, mostly from graft donor cells, taken 360 days after TCRalphabeta/CD19-depleted stem cell transplant. DNA for the CDR3: TGCGCCAGCAGCTTGACGCCTTTGGAGGCTCTGGACATTCAGTACTTC. This gives the protein CASSLTPLEALDIQYF.